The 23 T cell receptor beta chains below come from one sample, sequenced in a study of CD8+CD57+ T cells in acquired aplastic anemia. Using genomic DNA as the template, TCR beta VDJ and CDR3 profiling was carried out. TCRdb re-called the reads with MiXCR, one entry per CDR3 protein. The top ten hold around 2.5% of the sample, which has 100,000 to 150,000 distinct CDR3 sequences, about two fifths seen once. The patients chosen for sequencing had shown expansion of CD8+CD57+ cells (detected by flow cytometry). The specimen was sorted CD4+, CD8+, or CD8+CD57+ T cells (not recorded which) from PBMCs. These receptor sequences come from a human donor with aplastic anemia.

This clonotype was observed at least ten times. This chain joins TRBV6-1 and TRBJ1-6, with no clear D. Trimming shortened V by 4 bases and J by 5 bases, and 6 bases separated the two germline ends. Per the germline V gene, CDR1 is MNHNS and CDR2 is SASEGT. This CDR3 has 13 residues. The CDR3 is CASSGVDNSPLHF. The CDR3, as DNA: TGTGCCAGCAGTGGAGTGGATAATTCACCCCTCCACTTT.

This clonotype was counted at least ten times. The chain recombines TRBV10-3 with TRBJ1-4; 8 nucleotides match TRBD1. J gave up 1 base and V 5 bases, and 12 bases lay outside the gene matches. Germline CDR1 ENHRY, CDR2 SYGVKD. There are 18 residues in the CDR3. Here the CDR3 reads CAISHSPQGAGTNEKLFF. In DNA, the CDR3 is TGTGCCATCAGTCATTCCCCCCAGGGGGCGGGAACTAATGAAAAACTGTTTTTT.

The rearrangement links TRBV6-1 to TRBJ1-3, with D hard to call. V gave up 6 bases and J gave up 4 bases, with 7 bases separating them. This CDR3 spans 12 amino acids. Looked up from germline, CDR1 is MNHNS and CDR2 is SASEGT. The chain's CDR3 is CASRSTGNTIYF. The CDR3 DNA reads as TGTGCCAGCAGGTCGACAGGAAACACCATATATTTT.

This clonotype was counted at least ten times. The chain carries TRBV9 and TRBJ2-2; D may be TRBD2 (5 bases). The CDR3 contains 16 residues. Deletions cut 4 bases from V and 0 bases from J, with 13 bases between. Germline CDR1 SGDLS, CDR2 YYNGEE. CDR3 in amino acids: CASSSREGTNTGELFF. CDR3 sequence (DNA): TGTGCCAGCAGCTCCCGCGAGGGAACGAACACCGGGGAGCTGTTTTTT.

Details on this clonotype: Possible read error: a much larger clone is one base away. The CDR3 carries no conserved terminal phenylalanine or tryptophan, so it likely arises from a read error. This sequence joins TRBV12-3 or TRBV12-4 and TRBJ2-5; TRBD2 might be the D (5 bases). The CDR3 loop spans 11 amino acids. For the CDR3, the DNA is TGTGCCAGCACTTTAGCGGAGACCCAGTACCTC. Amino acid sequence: CASTLAETQYL.

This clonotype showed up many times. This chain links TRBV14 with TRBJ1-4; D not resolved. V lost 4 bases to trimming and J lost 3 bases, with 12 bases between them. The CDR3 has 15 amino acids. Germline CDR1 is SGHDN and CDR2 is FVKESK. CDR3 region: CASSPTGISNEKLFF. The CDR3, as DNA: TGTGCCAGCAGCCCGACCGGGATTTCTAATGAAAAACTGTTTTTT.

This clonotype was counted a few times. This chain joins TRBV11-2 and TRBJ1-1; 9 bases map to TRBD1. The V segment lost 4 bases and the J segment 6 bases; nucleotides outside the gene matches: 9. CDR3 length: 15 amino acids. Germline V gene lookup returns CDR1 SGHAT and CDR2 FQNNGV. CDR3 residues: CASSSITGGSAEAFF. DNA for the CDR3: TGTGCCAGCAGCTCCATAACAGGGGGCTCCGCTGAAGCTTTCTTT. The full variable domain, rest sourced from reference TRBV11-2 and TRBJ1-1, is EAGVAQSPRYKIIEKRQSVAFWCNPISGHATLYWYQQILGQGPKLLIQFQNNGVVDDSQLPKDRFSAERLKGVDSTLKIQPAKLEDSAVYLCASSSITGGSAEAFFGQGTRLTVV.

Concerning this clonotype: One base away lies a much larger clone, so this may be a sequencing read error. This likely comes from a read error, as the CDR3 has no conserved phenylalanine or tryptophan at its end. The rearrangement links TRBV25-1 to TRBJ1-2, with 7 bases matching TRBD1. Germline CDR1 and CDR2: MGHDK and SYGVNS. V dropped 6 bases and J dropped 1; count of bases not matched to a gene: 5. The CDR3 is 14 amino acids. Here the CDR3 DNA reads TGTGCCAGCAGGCGGGACAGCTTTAACTATGGCTACACCTCC. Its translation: CASRRDSFNYGYTS.

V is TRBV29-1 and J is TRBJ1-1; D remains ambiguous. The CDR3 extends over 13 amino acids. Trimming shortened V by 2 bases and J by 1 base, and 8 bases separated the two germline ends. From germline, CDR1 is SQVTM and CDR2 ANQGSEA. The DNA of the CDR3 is TGCAGCGTTGAAAGGATTACGAACACTGAAGCTTTCTTT. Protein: CSVERITNTEAFF.

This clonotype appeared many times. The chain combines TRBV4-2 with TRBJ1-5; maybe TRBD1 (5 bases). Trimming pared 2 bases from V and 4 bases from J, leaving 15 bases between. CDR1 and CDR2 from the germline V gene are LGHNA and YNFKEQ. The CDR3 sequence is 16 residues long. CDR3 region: CASSQNGGRANQPQHF. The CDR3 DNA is TGTGCCAGCAGCCAAAACGGCGGCAGGGCTAATCAGCCCCAGCATTTT.

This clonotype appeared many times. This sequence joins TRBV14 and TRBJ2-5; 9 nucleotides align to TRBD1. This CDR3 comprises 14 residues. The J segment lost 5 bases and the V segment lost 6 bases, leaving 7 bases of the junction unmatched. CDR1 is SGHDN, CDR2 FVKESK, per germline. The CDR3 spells CASRGQGHPETQYF. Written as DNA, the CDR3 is TGTGCCAGCAGGGGACAGGGTCACCCTGAGACCCAGTACTTC.

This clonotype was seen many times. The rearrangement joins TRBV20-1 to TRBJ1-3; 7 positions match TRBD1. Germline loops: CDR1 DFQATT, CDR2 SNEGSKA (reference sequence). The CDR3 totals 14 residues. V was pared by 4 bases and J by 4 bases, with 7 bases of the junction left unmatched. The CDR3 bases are TGCAGTGCTACTCCAGGGGGTTGGGGAAACACCATATATTTT. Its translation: CSATPGGWGNTIYF.

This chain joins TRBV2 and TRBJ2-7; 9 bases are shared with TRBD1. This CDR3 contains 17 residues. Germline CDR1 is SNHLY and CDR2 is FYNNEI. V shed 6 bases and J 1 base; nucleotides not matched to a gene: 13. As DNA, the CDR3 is TGTGCCAGCAGGCCCCCTTACGCCGGGACAGGGTCCTACGAGCAGTACTTC. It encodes CASRPPYAGTGSYEQYF.

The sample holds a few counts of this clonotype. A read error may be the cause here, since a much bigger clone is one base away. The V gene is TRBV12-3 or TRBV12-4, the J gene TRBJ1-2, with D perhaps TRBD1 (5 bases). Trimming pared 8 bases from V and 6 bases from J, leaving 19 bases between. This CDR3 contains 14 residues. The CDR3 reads CASGYRQLGDGYTF. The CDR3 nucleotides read TGTGCCAGCGGTTACCGACAGCTGGGGGATGGCTACACCTTC.

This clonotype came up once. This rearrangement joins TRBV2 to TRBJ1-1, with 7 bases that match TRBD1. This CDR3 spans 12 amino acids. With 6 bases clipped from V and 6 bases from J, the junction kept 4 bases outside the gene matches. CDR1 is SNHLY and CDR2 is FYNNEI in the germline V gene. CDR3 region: CASRSGTAEAFF. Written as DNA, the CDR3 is TGTGCCAGCAGGAGCGGGACAGCTGAAGCTTTCTTT.

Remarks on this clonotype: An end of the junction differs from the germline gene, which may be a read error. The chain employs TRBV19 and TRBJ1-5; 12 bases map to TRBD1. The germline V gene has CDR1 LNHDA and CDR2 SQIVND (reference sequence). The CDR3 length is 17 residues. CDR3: CAGSWDRGPYSNQPQHF. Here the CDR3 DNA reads TGTGCCGGTAGCTGGGACAGGGGGCCTTATAGCAATCAGCCCCAGCATTTT.

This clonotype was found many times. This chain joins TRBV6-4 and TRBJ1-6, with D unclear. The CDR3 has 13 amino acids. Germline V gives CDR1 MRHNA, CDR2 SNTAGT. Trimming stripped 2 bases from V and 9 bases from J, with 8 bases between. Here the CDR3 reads CASSDGPLSPLHF. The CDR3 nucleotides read TGTGCCAGCAGTGACGGCCCCCTTTCACCCCTCCACTTT.

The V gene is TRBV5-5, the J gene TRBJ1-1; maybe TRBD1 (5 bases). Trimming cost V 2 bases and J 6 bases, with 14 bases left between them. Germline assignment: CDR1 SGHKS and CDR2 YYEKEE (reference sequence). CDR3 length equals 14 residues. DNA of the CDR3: TGTGCCAGCAGCTTAAACCAGGGAAAATCTGAAGCTTTCTTT. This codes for CASSLNQGKSEAFF.

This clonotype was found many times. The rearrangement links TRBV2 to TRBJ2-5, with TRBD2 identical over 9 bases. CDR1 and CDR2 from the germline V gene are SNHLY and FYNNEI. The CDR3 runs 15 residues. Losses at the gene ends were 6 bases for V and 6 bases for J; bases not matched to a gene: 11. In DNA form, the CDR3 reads TGTGCCAGCAGGGGAATGGTAGCGGGGGAAAAGACCCAGTACTTC. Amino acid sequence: CASRGMVAGEKTQYF.

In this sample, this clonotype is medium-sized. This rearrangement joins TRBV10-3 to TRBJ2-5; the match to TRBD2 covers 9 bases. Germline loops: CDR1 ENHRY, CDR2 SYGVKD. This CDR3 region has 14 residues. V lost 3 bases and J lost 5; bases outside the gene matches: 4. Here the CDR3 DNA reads TGTGCCATCAGTGATGGGACTAGCAGGGAGACCCAGTACTTC. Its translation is CAISDGTSRETQYF.

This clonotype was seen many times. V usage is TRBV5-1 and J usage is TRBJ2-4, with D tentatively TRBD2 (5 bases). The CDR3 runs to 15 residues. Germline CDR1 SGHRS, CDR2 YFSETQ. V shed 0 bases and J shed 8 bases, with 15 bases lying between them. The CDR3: CASSLAHATGDIQYF. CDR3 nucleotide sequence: TGCGCCAGCAGCTTGGCGCACGCTACCGGGGACATTCAGTACTTC.

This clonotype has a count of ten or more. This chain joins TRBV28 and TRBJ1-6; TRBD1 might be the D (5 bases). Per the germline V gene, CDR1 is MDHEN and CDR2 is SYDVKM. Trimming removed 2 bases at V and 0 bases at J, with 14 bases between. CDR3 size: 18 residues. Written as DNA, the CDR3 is TGTGCCAGCAGTTTAGGGGCAGGGTTAATCTCCTATAATTCACCCCTCCACTTT. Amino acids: CASSLGAGLISYNSPLHF.

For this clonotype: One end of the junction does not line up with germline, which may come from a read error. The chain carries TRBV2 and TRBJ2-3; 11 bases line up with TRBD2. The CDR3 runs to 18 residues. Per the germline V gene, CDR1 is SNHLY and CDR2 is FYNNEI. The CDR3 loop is CASSAPLLAGEGSNTQYF. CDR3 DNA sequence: TGTGCTAGCAGTGCGCCCTTACTAGCGGGGGAAGGTTCGAATACGCAGTATTTT. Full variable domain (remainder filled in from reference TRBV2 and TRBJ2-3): EPEVTQTPSHQVTQMGQEVILRCVPISNHLYFYWYRQILGQKVEFLVSFYNNEISEKSEIFDDQFSVERPDGSNFTLKIRSTKLEDSAMYFCASSAPLLAGEGSNTQYFGPGTRLTVL.